Below are 28 T cell receptor beta chains sequenced from a single sample in a study of blood T cell repertoires in COVID-19. Produced via immunoSEQ multiplex PCR; TCRdb's table is partial and in-frame only. The sample yields about 160,000 clones, almost 85% seen once. Sequencing used peripheral blood. The receptors come from a man between 35 and 55 years old who had recovered from COVID-19.

The V gene is TRBV3-1 (or the pseudogene TRBV3-2), the J gene TRBJ1-6, with unresolved D. Trimming removed 1 base at V and 0 bases at J, with 7 bases between. Germline assignment: CDR1 LGHDT and CDR2 YNNKEL (reference sequence). The CDR3 has 16 amino acids. The CDR3, as DNA: TGTGCCAGCAGCCAAGGACTGGGCTCCTATAATTCACCCCTCCACTTT. Protein product: CASSQGLGSYNSPLHF.

The chain is built from TRBV19 and TRBJ2-7; D gene unclear. CDR1 is LNHDA and CDR2 is SQIVND in the germline V gene (reference sequence). Between the trimmed V and J ends, which lost 5 bases and 5 bases, there was a span of 16 bases. The CDR3 is made up of 14 amino acids. The CDR3 loop is CASSPQWANDEQYF. The CDR3 DNA reads as TGTGCCAGTAGTCCGCAGTGGGCCAACGACGAGCAGTACTTC.

The sample holds a few counts of this clone. The chain is built from TRBV5-8 and TRBJ2-7; TRBD1 agrees at 7 bases. Germline loops: CDR1 SGHTS, CDR2 YDEGEE. The CDR3 is 15 residues long. Trimming at V came to 5 bases and at J to 2 bases, leaving 10 bases not matched to a gene. In nucleotides, the CDR3 is TGTGCCAGCAGACTGACAGGGTCAAACACCTACGAGCAGTACTTC. This gives the protein CASRLTGSNTYEQYF.

This chain's CDR3 is CASSLAGLTRGRETQYF. CDR3 nucleotides: TGTGCCAGCAGCTTGGCTGGACTCACAAGAGGGCGAGAGACCCAGTACTTC. V gene TRBV7-2 combines with J gene TRBJ2-5; D may be TRBD2 (5 bases). Trimming cost V 3 bases and J 4 bases, with 21 bases left between them. CDR1 and CDR2 from the germline V gene are SGHTA and FQGNSA. This CDR3 contains 17 residues.

V usage is TRBV5-4 and J usage is TRBJ2-5, with D perhaps TRBD1 (6 bases). Germline V gene lookup returns CDR1 SGHNT and CDR2 YYREEE (reference sequence). V lost 5 bases and J lost 5, with 16 bases in between. The CDR3 has 14 residues. The CDR3 sequence: CASSSGQLGETQYF. The CDR3 DNA reads as TGTGCCAGCAGTTCTGGACAGCTAGGGGAGACCCAGTACTTC.

The chain recombines TRBV28 with TRBJ2-1, with 8 positions matching TRBD2. The CDR3 consists of 12 residues. Losses at the gene ends were 3 bases for V and 10 bases for J; bases not matched to a gene: 2. Per germline, CDR1 MDHEN and CDR2 SYDVKM. The chain's CDR3 is CASSFTSGEQFF. The CDR3 nucleotides are TGTGCCAGCAGTTTCACTAGCGGAGAGCAGTTCTTC.

This clone was picked up one time. The chain recombines TRBV19 with TRBJ2-5; 11 nucleotides agree with TRBD1. J gave up 4 bases and V 10 bases, and 5 bases lay outside the gene matches. This CDR3 contains 13 residues. The V gene's germline CDR1 is LNHDA and CDR2 SQIVND (reference sequence). The CDR3 spells CATGQGATETQYF. The CDR3 DNA sequence: TGTGCCACCGGACAGGGGGCTACAGAGACCCAGTACTTC.

This chain uses TRBV3-1 (or the pseudogene TRBV3-2) with TRBJ2-7; no reliable D call. V was cut by 1 base and J by 11 bases, with 12 bases left in between. The CDR3 spans 12 residues. Germline loops: CDR1 LGHDT, CDR2 YNNKEL (reference sequence). The CDR3 reads CASSQGSSQKYF. CDR3 bases: TGTGCCAGCAGCCAAGGAAGTTCACAAAAGTACTTC.

This chain links TRBV27 with TRBJ2-7; possible D gene TRBD1, 6 bases. V was pared by 4 bases and J by 2 bases, with 12 bases between. This CDR3 is 14 amino acids long. Germline assignment: CDR1 MNHEY and CDR2 SMNVEV (reference sequence). The CDR3: CASSWSEGAYEQYF. The DNA for the CDR3 is TGTGCCAGCAGTTGGTCCGAGGGGGCCTACGAGCAGTACTTC.

As concerns this clone: Since no conserved phenylalanine or tryptophan closes the CDR3, a read error is the likely cause. This chain uses TRBV19 with TRBJ1-1, with D possibly matching TRBD1 (5 bases). CDR1 and CDR2 from the germline V gene are LNHDA and SQIVND (reference sequence). CDR3 length: 14 residues. The ends were cut back, 8 bases at V and 1 base at J, with 14 bases in the middle. For the CDR3, the DNA is TGTGCCAGTGGTCCCGGGGGGACGAACACTGAAGCTTTCCTT. It yields the protein CASGPGGTNTEAFL.

J is TRBJ2-3 and V is TRBV18; D ambiguous. The CDR3 is 12 amino acids. Trimming pared 5 bases from V and 2 bases from J, leaving 5 bases between. CDR1 is KGHSH and CDR2 is LQKENI in the germline V gene. The chain's CDR3 is CASSVNTDTQYF. The CDR3 DNA follows: TGTGCCAGCTCAGTAAACACAGATACGCAGTATTTT.

The V and J genes are TRBV11-2 and TRBJ2-5; 7 nucleotides align to TRBD1. V lost 5 bases to trimming and J lost 2 bases; unmatched junction nucleotides: 8. CDR3 length: 15 amino acids. Per the germline V gene, CDR1 is SGHAT and CDR2 is FQNNGV. The CDR3: CASSLGQDQQETQYF. As DNA, the CDR3 is TGTGCCAGCAGCCTAGGACAGGACCAACAAGAGACCCAGTACTTC.

This clone was observed at least ten times. The rearrangement uses TRBV11-3 and TRBJ2-2, with a possible D match to TRBD2 (6 bases). Trimming removed 1 base from V and 5 bases from J, with 14 bases in between. This CDR3 is 16 amino acids long. The germline gives CDR1 SGHNT, CDR2 YENEEA. CDR3 DNA sequence: TGTGCCAGCAGCTTAGGGGGTTTGGAGGGTACCGGGGAGCTGTTTTTT. Its protein product is CASSLGGLEGTGELFF. Full variable domain (rest looked up from reference TRBV11-3 and TRBJ2-2): EAGVVQSPRYKIIEKKQPVAFWCNPISGHNTLYWYLQNLGQGPELLIRYENEEAVDDSQLPKDRFSAERLKGVDSTLKIQPAELGDSAVYLCASSLGGLEGTGELFFGEGSRLTVL.

This clone came up once. The V gene is TRBV29-1, the J gene TRBJ2-7; perhaps TRBD1 as D (6 bases). With 4 bases removed from V and 0 bases from J, the gap between germline ends came to 19 bases. The germline CDR1 and CDR2 sequences are SQVTM and ANQGSEA. The CDR3 length is 16 residues. CDR3 loop: CSVGPQGTANSYEQYF. DNA of the CDR3: TGCAGCGTTGGTCCGCAGGGGACCGCAAACTCCTACGAGCAGTACTTC.

This chain joins TRBV5-4 and TRBJ1-1; possibly TRBD1 for D (6 bases). Trimming pared 4 bases from V and 1 base from J, leaving 17 bases between. This CDR3 contains 16 residues. Looked up from germline, CDR1 is SGHNT and CDR2 is YYREEE (reference sequence). The CDR3 reads CASSPGTIRGNTEAFF. The CDR3 bases are TGTGCCAGCAGCCCCGGGACAATTCGAGGGAACACTGAAGCTTTCTTT.

This clone was detected once. V gene TRBV10-3 combines with J gene TRBJ1-2; TRBD1 agrees at 7 bases. This CDR3 spans 15 amino acids. V lost 3 bases and J lost 8; bases outside the gene matches: 12. CDR1 and CDR2 (germline): ENHRY, SYGVKD. CDR3 amino acids: CAISEMRGPASGYTF. CDR3 coding DNA: TGTGCCATCAGTGAAATGAGGGGGCCAGCGTCAGGCTACACCTTC.

The chain couples TRBV20-1 to TRBJ2-1; 7 bases agree with TRBD2. V dropped 3 bases and J dropped 4; count of bases not matched to a gene: 12. The length of the CDR3 is 16 residues. Germline V lookup: CDR1 DFQATT, CDR2 SNEGSKA (reference sequence). The CDR3 reads CSASVRYQGGYNEQFF. In DNA, the CDR3 is TGCAGTGCTAGTGTCAGGTACCAGGGAGGGTACAATGAGCAGTTCTTC.

This chain connects TRBV7-8 to TRBJ2-7; maybe TRBD1 (6 bases). The CDR3 contains 14 residues. V shed 0 bases and J shed 0 bases, with 6 bases lying between them. Germline CDR1 is SGHVS and CDR2 is FQNEAQ. In DNA form, the CDR3 reads TGTGCCAGCAGCTTAGCGGGACACTCCTACGAGCAGTACTTC. This encodes CASSLAGHSYEQYF. Using reference TRBV7-8 and TRBJ2-7 for the parts outside the CDR3, the full variable domain is GAGVSQSPRYKVAKRGQDVALRCDPISGHVSLFWYQQALGQGPEFLTYFQNEAQLDKSGLPSDRFFAERPEGSVSTLKIQRTQQEDSAVYLCASSLAGHSYEQYFGPGTRLTVT.

CDR3 protein: CASVIGGIRAEAFF. The CDR3, as DNA: TGTGCCAGCGTTATCGGGGGGATTAGGGCTGAAGCTTTCTTT. The chain recombines TRBV27 with TRBJ1-1, with D maybe TRBD1 (5 bases). Trimming took 8 bases from V and 6 from J, leaving 19 bases between them. Germline-derived CDR1 and CDR2 are MNHEY and SMNVEV (reference sequence). The CDR3 runs 14 residues.

J is TRBJ2-2 and V is TRBV7-2; D unresolved. Germline-derived CDR1 and CDR2 are SGHTA and FQGNSA. There are 18 residues in the CDR3. V gave up 1 base and J gave up 7 bases, with 22 bases separating them. The CDR3 DNA reads as TGTGCCAGCAGCTTAGTCATTGCAGGCCCGCCAATTAGCGGGGAGCTGTTTTTT. As protein: CASSLVIAGPPISGELFF.

This chain joins TRBV24-1 and TRBJ1-2; D gene uncertain. The CDR3 sequence is 12 residues long. Germline V gives CDR1 KGHDR, CDR2 SFDVKD. V lost 7 bases and J 8 bases, leaving 13 bases between the germline ends. In DNA, the CDR3 is TGTGCCACCAGCGGGAAACACTTCGGCTACACCTTC. Protein sequence: CATSGKHFGYTF.

This clone was detected once. The CDR3 DNA follows: TGTGCCAGCAGCCCCGAGAGTTACTACGAGCAGTACTTC. This sequence encodes CASSPESYYEQYF. The chain has TRBV3-1 (or the pseudogene TRBV3-2) and TRBJ2-7; D remains unclear. The CDR3 contains 13 residues. Germline values: CDR1 LGHDT, CDR2 YNNKEL (reference sequence). The germline V and J ends were trimmed by 4 bases and 3 bases, with 10 bases remaining between them.

This clone has a single count. This chain links TRBV24-1 with TRBJ2-3; 7 bases line up with TRBD1. The V and J ends lost 1 base and 1 base, in that order; junction bases with no gene match: 1. Germline CDR1 and CDR2: KGHDR and SFDVKD. The CDR3 spans 15 residues. The CDR3 region has the DNA TGTGCCACCAGTGATTTAACAGGGGGCACAGATACGCAGTATTTT. It translates to CATSDLTGGTDTQYF.

This chain links TRBV9 with TRBJ1-1; a possible D gene is TRBD1 (5 bases). The V end was cut by 4 bases, the J end by 3 bases, with 10 bases between. The CDR3 totals 13 residues. The V gene's germline CDR1 is SGDLS and CDR2 YYNGEE. The CDR3 DNA is TGTGCCAGCAGCCAAGGGGCACACACTGAAGCTTTCTTT. Translation gives CASSQGAHTEAFF. Filled out from reference TRBV9 and TRBJ1-1, the complete variable domain reads DSGVTQTPKHLITATGQRVTLRCSPRSGDLSVYWYQQSLDQGLQFLIQYYNGEERAKGNILERFSAQQFPDLHSELNLSSLELGDSALYFCASSQGAHTEAFFGQGTRLTVV.

The chain employs TRBV7-2 and TRBJ1-1; 10 positions agree with TRBD1. This CDR3 has 14 amino acids. V was clipped by 5 bases and J by 2 bases; unmatched bases: 2. The germline CDR1 and CDR2 sequences are SGHTA and FQGNSA. DNA for the CDR3: TGTGCCAGCAGCCCGACAGGGGGCAACACTGAAGCTTTCTTT. Its protein product is CASSPTGGNTEAFF.

The rearrangement links TRBV10-3 to TRBJ2-2; 9 bases agree with TRBD1. Germline V lookup: CDR1 ENHRY, CDR2 SYGVKD. V was clipped by 8 bases and J by 6 bases; unmatched bases: 7. This CDR3 has 14 amino acids. Here the CDR3 reads CAISRDRDSGELFF. The CDR3 coding sequence is TGTGCCATCTCCCGGGACAGGGATTCCGGGGAGCTGTTTTTT.

The sample holds a few counts of this clone. The chain employs TRBV7-2 and TRBJ2-1; D is unresolved. Trimming took 5 bases from V and 7 from J, leaving 6 bases between them. Per germline, CDR1 SGHTA and CDR2 FQGNSA. The CDR3 length is 11 residues. The CDR3 region has the DNA TGTGCCAGCAGCAGAGATAATGAGCAGTTCTTC. Encoded protein: CASSRDNEQFF.

This clone was seen only a few times. CDR3 residues: CASRTGFNSPLHF. DNA of the CDR3: TGTGCCAGCAGGACAGGGTTTAATTCACCCCTCCACTTT. The gene calls are TRBV28 and TRBJ1-6, with 7 positions matching TRBD1. CDR1 is MDHEN and CDR2 is SYDVKM in the germline V gene. This CDR3 contains 13 residues. The J segment lost 6 bases and the V segment lost 6 bases, leaving 2 bases of the junction unmatched.